This T cell receptor (beta chain) was documented in a study of blood T cell repertoires in COVID-19. The CDR3 is 14 residues long. V was shortened by 4 bases and J by 0 bases, with 9 bases between the two germline ends. Germline V gene lookup returns CDR1 LGHDT and CDR2 YNNKEL (reference sequence). Authors' processing steps: Estimation of nucleated cell counts was performed using reference gene primer amplification. Profiled with immunoSEQ multiplex PCR; TCRdb holds only in-frame clones, not every one. V and J calls and clone size follow that table, whereas D and trimming were derived from the DNA. The sample yields 65,000 to 90,000 clones, approximately 83% seen once. The table lists this clone with a few counts.

The TCR was taken from a man older than 75 with active or convalescent COVID-19. This chain connects TRBV3-1 (or the pseudogene TRBV3-2) to TRBJ1-2; D unresolved. The sample consisted of peripheral blood. The CDR3 DNA reads as TGTGCCAGCAGCCGGACTGATTCTAACTATGGCTACACCTTC. The encoded protein is CASSRTDSNYGYTF.